These T cell receptor beta chains were read from a single sample in a study of blood T cell repertoires in COVID-19. Some clones are missing from TCRdb's copy, which holds only in-frame ones; the method was immunoSEQ multiplex PCR. Counted here are around 160,000 clones, roughly 76% occurring once; the ten biggest clones make up 7.5% to 9.5%. Sequencing input: peripheral blood. These receptor sequences come from a human donor with acute or convalescent COVID-19. The donor label of this sample is uncertain. CDR3s include the opening cysteine and the closing phenylalanine or tryptophan. The order of the fields is clone size, J gene, D gene, V gene, CDR3 protein, CDR3 DNA. A D gene is named only where the DNA matches it firmly. A row's size may be missing; if present it is once, few, many or a size class.

abundance: -; j_gene: TRBJ1-6; d_gene: -; v_gene: TRBV19; CDR3aa: CASTEQNNSPLHF; CDR3nt: TGTGCCAGTACGGAACAGAATAATTCACCCCTCCACTTT
abundance: -; j_gene: TRBJ1-3; d_gene: TRBD1; v_gene: TRBV11-2; CDR3aa: CASSPTSTGISGNTIYF; CDR3nt: TGTGCCAGCAGCCCTACCTCGACAGGGATCTCTGGAAACACCATATATTTT
abundance: once; j_gene: TRBJ1-4; d_gene: -; v_gene: TRBV9; CDR3aa: CASSVGQTPGEKLFF; CDR3nt: TGTGCCAGCAGCGTAGGACAAACACCGGGGGAAAAACTGTTTTTT
abundance: -; j_gene: TRBJ1-2; d_gene: -; v_gene: TRBV30; CDR3aa: CAWSPLTGSNYGYTF; CDR3nt: TGTGCCTGGAGCCCTCTGACAGGCTCTAACTATGGCTACACCTTC
abundance: -; j_gene: TRBJ2-3; d_gene: TRBD2; v_gene: TRBV5-4; CDR3aa: CASSVLIAGGRTDTQYF; CDR3nt: TGTGCCAGCAGCGTCTTAATAGCGGGGGGGCGGACAGATACGCAGTATTTT
abundance: few; j_gene: TRBJ1-5; d_gene: TRBD1; v_gene: TRBV27; CDR3aa: CASSPGDRPYSNQPQHF; CDR3nt: TGTGCCAGCAGTCCAGGGGACAGACCCTATAGCAATCAGCCCCAGCATTTT
abundance: -; j_gene: TRBJ1-3; d_gene: -; v_gene: TRBV5-4; CDR3aa: CASSLMGQLGNTIYF; CDR3nt: TGTGCCAGCAGCTTGATGGGGCAGTTGGGAAACACCATATATTTT
abundance: -; j_gene: TRBJ1-4; d_gene: TRBD1; v_gene: TRBV5-4; CDR3aa: CASSQGVGKLFF; CDR3nt: TGTGCCAGCAGCCAGGGGGTCGGAAAACTGTTTTTT
abundance: -; j_gene: TRBJ2-3; d_gene: -; v_gene: TRBV6-6; CDR3aa: CASSYVKDTQYF; CDR3nt: TGTGCCAGCAGTTACGTTAAAGATACGCAGTATTTT
abundance: -; j_gene: TRBJ1-1; d_gene: -; v_gene: TRBV5-1; CDR3aa: CASSDQMNTEAFF; CDR3nt: TGCGCCAGCAGCGATCAGATGAACACTGAAGCTTTCTTT
abundance: -; j_gene: TRBJ2-5; d_gene: -; v_gene: TRBV6-1; CDR3aa: CASSEGQGGIETQYF; CDR3nt: TGTGCCAGCAGTGAAGGGCAGGGGGGAATAGAGACCCAGTACTTC
abundance: -; j_gene: TRBJ2-5; d_gene: TRBD2; v_gene: TRBV24-1; CDR3aa: CATSAGTSGQETQYF; CDR3nt: TGTGCCACCAGCGCCGGGACTAGCGGACAAGAGACCCAGTACTTC
abundance: -; j_gene: TRBJ2-3; d_gene: TRBD2; v_gene: TRBV5-1; CDR3aa: CASSLPGTSGGTDTQYF; CDR3nt: TGCGCCAGCAGCCTGCCCGGGACTAGCGGGGGCACAGATACGCAGTATTTT
abundance: -; j_gene: TRBJ2-3; d_gene: -; v_gene: TRBV19; CDR3aa: CASSMYFGTDTQYF; CDR3nt: TGTGCCAGTAGTATGTACTTCGGCACAGATACGCAGTATTTT
abundance: -; j_gene: TRBJ1-6; d_gene: -; v_gene: TRBV2; CDR3aa: CASSRQDNSPLHF; CDR3nt: TGTGCCAGCAGTCGTCAGGATAATTCACCCCTCCACTTT
abundance: -; j_gene: TRBJ1-4; d_gene: -; v_gene: TRBV9; CDR3aa: CASSSGGAGEKLFF; CDR3nt: TGTGCCAGCAGCTCCGGGGGGGCCGGTGAAAAACTGTTTTTT
abundance: -; j_gene: TRBJ1-2; d_gene: -; v_gene: TRBV18; CDR3aa: CASSPPAGYGYTF; CDR3nt: TGTGCCAGCTCACCACCGGCAGGGTACGGCTACACCTTC
abundance: -; j_gene: TRBJ2-7; d_gene: -; v_gene: TRBV6-5; CDR3aa: CASTLIANYEQYF; CDR3nt: TGTGCCAGCACCCTAATAGCCAACTACGAGCAGTACTTC
abundance: -; j_gene: TRBJ1-1; d_gene: -; v_gene: TRBV12-3/TRBV12-4; CDR3aa: CASRAAMNTEAFF; CDR3nt: TGTGCCAGCAGGGCCGCCATGAACACTGAAGCTTTCTTT
abundance: few; j_gene: TRBJ1-2; d_gene: TRBD1; v_gene: TRBV5-1; CDR3aa: CASSFRQGARGGYTF; CDR3nt: TGCGCCAGCAGCTTTAGACAGGGGGCACGGGGTGGCTACACCTTC
abundance: -; j_gene: TRBJ2-7; d_gene: -; v_gene: TRBV5-5; CDR3aa: CASSPGYEQYF; CDR3nt: TGTGCCAGCAGCCCCGGCTACGAGCAGTACTTC
abundance: -; j_gene: TRBJ1-1; d_gene: -; v_gene: TRBV3-1/TRBV3-2; CDR3aa: CASSQRGTRNTEAFF; CDR3nt: TGTGCCAGCAGCCAGCGCGGAACCCGGAACACTGAAGCTTTCTTT
abundance: -; j_gene: TRBJ1-5; d_gene: -; v_gene: TRBV18; CDR3aa: CASSPGIRGQPQHF; CDR3nt: TGTGCCAGCTCACCGGGTATTAGGGGTCAGCCCCAGCATTTT
abundance: -; j_gene: TRBJ2-5; d_gene: -; v_gene: TRBV5-6; CDR3aa: CASSFRGPGETQYF; CDR3nt: TGTGCCAGCAGCTTTAGAGGGCCGGGAGAGACCCAGTACTTC
abundance: -; j_gene: TRBJ1-2; d_gene: TRBD1; v_gene: TRBV4-1; CDR3aa: CASSRPGQGGHGYTF; CDR3nt: TGCGCCAGCAGCCGACCGGGACAGGGAGGCCATGGCTACACCTTC
abundance: once; j_gene: TRBJ2-1; d_gene: TRBD1; v_gene: TRBV7-9; CDR3aa: CASSLLGNRGQGNEQFF; CDR3nt: TGTGCCAGCAGCTTACTCGGGAACAGGGGGCAAGGCAATGAGCAGTTCTTC
abundance: -; j_gene: TRBJ2-1; d_gene: TRBD2; v_gene: TRBV5-4; CDR3aa: CASSPGLAGGLGQFF; CDR3nt: TGTGCCAGCAGCCCCGGACTAGCGGGGGGGCTAGGGCAGTTCTTC
abundance: -; j_gene: TRBJ1-2; d_gene: -; v_gene: TRBV3-1/TRBV3-2; CDR3aa: CASSQGTASYGYTF; CDR3nt: TGTGCCAGCAGCCAAGGGACAGCGAGCTATGGCTACACCTTC
abundance: -; j_gene: TRBJ1-1; d_gene: -; v_gene: TRBV6-5; CDR3aa: CASSSGAGGTEAFF; CDR3nt: TGTGCCAGCAGCTCCGGGGCCGGGGGGACTGAAGCTTTCTTT
abundance: once; j_gene: TRBJ1-1; d_gene: -; v_gene: TRBV15; CDR3aa: CATSTEVREYTEAFF; CDR3nt: TGTGCCACCAGCACGGAGGTGAGGGAATACACTGAAGCTTTCTTT
abundance: once; j_gene: TRBJ1-3; d_gene: -; v_gene: TRBV7-9; CDR3aa: CASWTRGDTGNTIYF; CDR3nt: TGTGCCTCTTGGACCCGGGGGGATACTGGAAACACCATATATTTT
abundance: -; j_gene: TRBJ2-1; d_gene: -; v_gene: TRBV4-2; CDR3aa: CASSQDWGQNNEQFF; CDR3nt: TGTGCCAGCAGCCAAGATTGGGGACAAAACAATGAGCAGTTCTTC
abundance: -; j_gene: TRBJ1-6; d_gene: -; v_gene: TRBV14; CDR3aa: CASSQASGGNSPLHF; CDR3nt: TGTGCCAGCAGCCAAGCTTCAGGAGGTAATTCACCCCTCCACTTT
abundance: many; j_gene: TRBJ2-3; d_gene: -; v_gene: TRBV11-2; CDR3aa: CASSHDSAPQYF; CDR3nt: TGTGCCAGCAGCCACGACTCCGCCCCGCAGTATTTT
abundance: -; j_gene: TRBJ1-2; d_gene: -; v_gene: TRBV15; CDR3aa: CATSRDPTGTLVSYGYTF; CDR3nt: TGTGCCACCAGCAGAGATCCAACAGGGACCCTTGTCTCCTATGGCTACACCTTC
abundance: -; j_gene: TRBJ2-1; d_gene: TRBD2; v_gene: TRBV11-2; CDR3aa: CASSLIGGAVNEQFF; CDR3nt: TGTGCCAGCAGCTTAATCGGGGGGGCGGTCAATGAGCAGTTCTTC
abundance: few; j_gene: TRBJ1-6; d_gene: -; v_gene: TRBV2; CDR3aa: CASSQRQSSYNSPLHF; CDR3nt: TGTGCCAGCAGTCAACGACAGAGCTCCTATAATTCACCCCTCCACTTT
abundance: once; j_gene: TRBJ1-5; d_gene: -; v_gene: TRBV27; CDR3aa: CASSLRGERPQHF; CDR3nt: TGTGCCAGCAGTTTAAGGGGTGAGCGGCCCCAGCATTTT
abundance: -; j_gene: TRBJ2-1; d_gene: -; v_gene: TRBV5-1; CDR3aa: CASSLVDFREQFF; CDR3nt: TGCGCCAGCAGCTTGGTCGACTTTAGAGAGCAGTTCTTC
abundance: -; j_gene: TRBJ1-5; d_gene: -; v_gene: TRBV2; CDR3aa: CASNQDKGNQPQHF; CDR3nt: TGTGCCAGCAACCAGGATAAGGGCAATCAGCCCCAGCATTTT
abundance: -; j_gene: TRBJ2-5; d_gene: -; v_gene: TRBV5-1; CDR3aa: CASSLEFGGIQETQYF; CDR3nt: TGCGCCAGCAGCTTGGAATTTGGAGGGATCCAAGAGACCCAGTACTTC
abundance: -; j_gene: TRBJ2-3; d_gene: TRBD1; v_gene: TRBV10-3; CDR3aa: CATSGTGRADTQYF; CDR3nt: TGTGCCACCTCCGGGACAGGGAGGGCAGATACGCAGTATTTT
abundance: -; j_gene: TRBJ2-5; d_gene: TRBD1; v_gene: TRBV7-9; CDR3aa: CASSGDSRQTQYF; CDR3nt: TGTGCCAGCAGCGGGGACAGTCGGCAGACCCAGTACTTC
abundance: -; j_gene: TRBJ2-1; d_gene: TRBD1; v_gene: TRBV9; CDR3aa: CASSPGGQGTYNEQFF; CDR3nt: TGTGCCAGCAGCCCGGGGGGACAGGGGACTTACAATGAGCAGTTCTTC
abundance: -; j_gene: TRBJ1-5; d_gene: -; v_gene: TRBV3-1/TRBV3-2; CDR3aa: CASSWASNQPQHF; CDR3nt: TGTGCCAGCAGCTGGGCCTCTAATCAGCCCCAGCATTTT
abundance: -; j_gene: TRBJ1-5; d_gene: -; v_gene: TRBV18; CDR3aa: CASSHAGKGNQPQHF; CDR3nt: TGTGCCAGCTCACATGCCGGGAAAGGCAATCAGCCCCAGCATTTT
abundance: -; j_gene: TRBJ2-7; d_gene: TRBD1; v_gene: TRBV25-1; CDR3aa: CASSDRVPYEQYF; CDR3nt: TGTGCCAGCAGCGACAGGGTACCCTACGAGCAGTACTTC
abundance: -; j_gene: TRBJ1-2; d_gene: TRBD1; v_gene: TRBV3-1/TRBV3-2; CDR3aa: CASSTRDRGNGYTF; CDR3nt: TGTGCCAGCAGCACCCGGGACAGGGGAAATGGCTACACCTTC
abundance: -; j_gene: TRBJ2-2; d_gene: TRBD1; v_gene: TRBV2; CDR3aa: CASSGFLGQSNTGELFF; CDR3nt: TGTGCCAGCAGTGGATTCTTGGGACAGTCGAACACCGGGGAGCTGTTTTTT
abundance: -; j_gene: TRBJ1-1; d_gene: TRBD1; v_gene: TRBV27; CDR3aa: CASSLSQGANTEAFF; CDR3nt: TGTGCCAGCAGTTTATCCCAGGGGGCGAACACTGAAGCTTTCTTT
abundance: -; j_gene: TRBJ1-5; d_gene: TRBD1; v_gene: TRBV30; CDR3aa: CAWSAGQGGQPQHF; CDR3nt: TGTGCCTGGAGCGCGGGACAGGGGGGACAGCCCCAGCATTTT
abundance: -; j_gene: TRBJ2-1; d_gene: -; v_gene: TRBV6-5; CDR3aa: CASSYSNRVNEQFF; CDR3nt: TGTGCCAGCAGTTACTCGAACAGGGTCAATGAGCAGTTCTTC
abundance: -; j_gene: TRBJ2-3; d_gene: TRBD1; v_gene: TRBV2; CDR3aa: CASRPGQGMDTQYF; CDR3nt: TGTGCCAGCAGACCAGGACAGGGAATGGATACGCAGTATTTT
abundance: few; j_gene: TRBJ1-2; d_gene: TRBD1; v_gene: TRBV30; CDR3aa: CAWSDRDREGGGYTF; CDR3nt: TGTGCCTGGAGTGACCGGGACAGGGAGGGTGGTGGCTACACCTTC
abundance: -; j_gene: TRBJ1-1; d_gene: TRBD1; v_gene: TRBV6-6; CDR3aa: CASSLMGQGGNTEAFF; CDR3nt: TGTGCCAGCAGTCTCATGGGACAGGGGGGTAACACTGAAGCTTTCTTT